Within the sample, the clone carrying this T cell receptor beta chain is medium-sized. The data derive from a study of blood T cell repertoires in COVID-19. Study details: From the United States, Italy and Spain came samples of acute and convalescent COVID-19. PBMCs, B-cell-depleted T cells, or T cells were the source of the cDNA or gDNA that made up the material.

Seattle patients were enrolled while actively infected and followed longitudinally. Study processing details: Counts of nucleated cells, estimated from reference gene primer amplification, were obtained. Assay used: immunoSEQ multiplex PCR; TCRdb lists only in-frame clones, some missing. V and J calls and clone size come straight from that table; D and trimming were deduced from the DNA. The sample comprises roughly 41,000 clones, 84% of which are singletons, and over 1.5% rests with the top ten. CDR1 and CDR2 from the germline V gene are ENHRY and SYGVKD. The CDR3 consists of 14 residues. Trimming took 5 bases from V and 9 from J; bases not matched to a gene: 5.

Sequenced input: peripheral blood. This TCR was sampled from a man between 60 and 75 years old with COVID-19, enrolled during active disease. V and J are TRBV10-3 and TRBJ1-6, with TRBD1 matching over 9 bases. The CDR3 DNA follows: TGTGCCATCAGTCAAACAGGGGGCAGTTCACCCCTCCACTTT. It yields the protein CAISQTGGSSPLHF.